What follows are 17 T cell receptor beta chains derived from one specimen sequenced in a study of T cells in Graves' hyperthyroidism and ophthalmopathy. What was amplified from RNA transcripts were TCR beta CDR3 regions. The TCR CDR3 first-round RT-PCR relied on the HTBI primer set. TCRdb reprocessed the multiplex PCR reads with MiXCR, giving one entry per CDR3 protein. This table has about 530,000 distinct CDR3 sequences, approximately 17% appearing once. Sample: blood. These receptors all come from a woman under 30 with Graves' ophthalmopathy.

Of note for this clonotype: This may be a read error, as it is one base from a much larger clone. This rearrangement joins TRBV20-1 to TRBJ2-7, with D perhaps matching TRBD1 or TRBD2 (5 bases each). The CDR3 contains 14 residues. The germline V gene has CDR1 DFQATT and CDR2 SNEGSKA (reference sequence). This chain's CDR3 is CSTRPWDAQYEQYF. The CDR3 nucleotides are TGCAGTACTAGACCCTGGGACGCTCAATACGAGCAGTACTTC.

CDR3 sequence (DNA): TGCAGCGTGGAGACAGGGCTATATGGCTACACCTTC. Protein product: CSVETGLYGYTF. This chain uses TRBV29-1 with TRBJ1-2, with TRBD1 matching 7 bases. V shed 6 bases and J 5 bases; nucleotides not matched to a gene: 6. CDR1 is SQVTM and CDR2 is ANQGSEA in the germline V gene. This CDR3 comprises 12 residues.

This clonotype came up a few times. Since a much larger clone is just one base distant, this may be a read error. The chain links TRBV7-9 to TRBJ2-7; a possible D gene is TRBD2 (6 bases). The germline V gene has CDR1 SEHNR and CDR2 FQNEAQ (reference sequence). The CDR3 extends over 13 amino acids. CDR3 sequence reads: CASRTGESYERYF. The CDR3 DNA reads TGTGCCAGCAGGACGGGGGAGTCCTACGAGCGGTACTTC.

This clonotype has more than one count but fewer than ten. The chain recombines TRBV7-9 with TRBJ1-1; no clear D. V lost 3 bases and J 4 bases, leaving 15 bases between the germline ends. Per the germline V gene, CDR1 is SEHNR and CDR2 is FQNEAQ (reference sequence). The CDR3 spans 15 residues. CDR3 loop: CASSFSPAGVTEAFF. In DNA form, the CDR3 reads TGTGCCAGCAGCTTTAGTCCGGCTGGGGTCACTGAAGCTTTCTTT.

Concerning this clonotype itself: It may be a read error: a sequence one base away is much more abundant. The rearrangement uses TRBV6-1 and TRBJ2-1, with D possibly matching TRBD1 (5 bases). The germline CDR1 and CDR2 sequences are MNHNS and SASEGT. This CDR3 spans 15 amino acids. Written as DNA, the CDR3 is TGTGCCAGCAGTGAAGTCAGGGCATCCTACAGTGAGCAGTTCTTC. It translates to CASSEVRASYSEQFF.

This clonotype was seen many times. The chain links TRBV28 to TRBJ1-5; D gene uncertain. CDR1 and CDR2 (germline): MDHEN, SYDVKM. V lost 7 bases and J 2 bases, leaving 21 bases between the germline ends. CDR3 length equals 17 residues. The CDR3 sequence: CASTYTGASLGNQPQHF. CDR3 DNA: TGTGCCAGCACGTACACCGGAGCGAGTTTAGGCAATCAGCCCCAGCATTTT.

This clonotype was found a few times. This chain uses TRBV6-1 with TRBJ2-3; tentative D call: TRBD2 (7 bases). From germline, CDR1 is MNHNS and CDR2 SASEGT. There are 12 residues in the CDR3. Trimming stripped 10 bases from V and 10 bases from J, with 18 bases between. CDR3 in DNA: TGTGCCACTGGGGGGGGGGCCCGGGCGCAGTATTTT. It codes for CATGGGARAQYF.

In nucleotides, the CDR3 is TGTGCCAGCCCTCGGACACGTTACAATGAGCAGTTCTTC. It is translated as CASPRTRYNEQFF. J is TRBJ2-1 and V is TRBV5-8; D may be TRBD1 (5 bases). V lost 7 bases to trimming and J lost 4 bases, with 12 bases between them. The germline V gene has CDR1 SGHTS and CDR2 YDEGEE. This CDR3 is 13 amino acids long.

The count of this clonotype is one. J is TRBJ2-3 and V is TRBV7-9; 10 bases are a match to TRBD2. Germline V gene lookup returns CDR1 SEHNR and CDR2 FQNEAQ (reference sequence). There are 15 residues in the CDR3. The trim removed 3 bases at V and 5 bases at J, leaving 5 bases unmatched. The CDR3 coding sequence is TGTGCCAGCAGCTTCAGCGGGGGGGGCATAGATACGCAGTATTTT. It yields the protein CASSFSGGGIDTQYF.

This clonotype was observed at least ten times. The gene calls are TRBV20-1 and TRBJ1-5; D gene unclear. With 1 base removed from V and 5 bases from J, the gap between germline ends came to 15 bases. Germline V gene lookup returns CDR1 DFQATT and CDR2 SNEGSKA (reference sequence). This CDR3 is 15 amino acids long. The CDR3 sequence is CSARVPPGRHQPQHF. In nucleotides, the CDR3 is TGCAGTGCTAGAGTTCCCCCCGGGAGACATCAGCCCCAGCATTTT.

This clonotype was observed many times. This chain joins TRBV30 and TRBJ2-5; D is possibly TRBD1 (6 bases). CDR1 GTSNPN and CDR2 SVGIG come from the germline V gene (reference sequence). The V end lost 3 bases, the J end lost 5 bases, and 13 bases lay between the germline ends. This CDR3 has 13 amino acids. In DNA, the CDR3 is TGTGCCTGGAGCTTAGGGGGTACGGAGACCCAGTACTTC. Protein sequence: CAWSLGGTETQYF.

This chain joins TRBV5-1 and TRBJ2-1; TRBD2 agrees at 10 bases. CDR1 and CDR2 from the germline V gene are SGHRS and YFSETQ. The CDR3 spans 17 residues. V gave up 3 bases and J gave up 2 bases; unmatched junction bases: 8. CDR3 sequence (DNA): TGCGCCAGCAGCTCAGGCGGTACTAGCGGGGCCTACAATGAGCAGTTCTTC. This encodes CASSSGGTSGAYNEQFF.

A few counts support this clonotype. A read error may be the cause here, since a much bigger clone is one base away. The rearrangement links TRBV20-1 to TRBJ2-5; weak D call: TRBD1 (6 bases). Germline loops: CDR1 DFQATT, CDR2 SNEGSKA (reference sequence). Trimming stripped 2 bases from V and 5 bases from J, with 24 bases between. The CDR3 contains 17 residues. The CDR3 is CSARPTDRDATRETQYF. CDR3 nucleotides: TGCAGTGCTAGACCCACGGACAGAGATGCGACCAGGGAGACCCAGTACTTC.

This clonotype was detected many times. V is TRBV2 and J is TRBJ2-3; TRBD2 is a possible D gene (5 bases). The CDR3 contains 16 residues. Germline CDR1 SNHLY, CDR2 FYNNEI. Trimming took 2 bases from V and 0 from J, leaving 12 bases between them. CDR3 in amino acids: CASSEWVRGSTDTQYF. The CDR3 coding sequence is TGTGCCAGCAGTGAATGGGTCAGAGGGAGCACAGATACGCAGTATTTT.

Ten or more counts support this clonotype. V and J are TRBV27 and TRBJ1-4; weak D call: TRBD1 (6 bases). Germline CDR1 and CDR2: MNHEY and SMNVEV (reference sequence). V lost 5 bases to trimming and J lost 8 bases, with 15 bases between them. The CDR3 is 14 residues long. DNA for the CDR3: TGTGCCAGCAGTACCCGGGGGGGGCAGGAAAAACTGTTTTTT. It specifies CASSTRGGQEKLFF. The variable domain in full, completed from reference TRBV27 and TRBJ1-4, reads EAQVTQNPRYLITVTGKKLTVTCSQNMNHEYMSWYRQDPGLGLRQIYYSMNVEVTDKGDVPEGYKVSRKEKRNFPLILESPSPNQTSLYFCASSTRGGQEKLFFGSGTQLSVL.

This clonotype has ten or more counts. The gene calls are TRBV28 and TRBJ2-3; 9 bases line up with TRBD2. The CDR3 loop spans 15 amino acids. Germline V lookup: CDR1 MDHEN, CDR2 SYDVKM. Unmatched junction bases numbered 8, after V lost 7 bases and J lost 3 bases. CDR3 amino acids: CASTTSGRTTDTQYF. The CDR3 DNA is TGTGCCAGCACCACTAGCGGGCGGACGACAGATACGCAGTATTTT.

Note on this clonotype: Being one base from a much bigger clone, this may be a read error. The chain couples TRBV20-1 to TRBJ2-5; TRBD1 is a possible D gene (6 bases). The CDR3 is 14 residues long. CDR1 is DFQATT, CDR2 SNEGSKA, per germline (reference sequence). V was clipped by 4 bases and J by 4 bases, with 16 bases between them. The CDR3 coding sequence is TGCAGTGCTAAAGAGGGGGTAAGGGGAGAGACCCAGTACTTC. Translated, it gives CSAKEGVRGETQYF.